The rows below give T cell receptor beta chains drawn from one sample of a study of T-cell memory formation after mild COVID-19. TCRdb re-derived calls from the 5' RACE reads in MiXCR, one entry per CDR3 protein. This sample has around 340,000 distinct CDR3 sequences, with around 15% found just once. The material sequenced was PBMCs or a T cell subset sorted from them (not recorded which). Receptors were obtained from a man aged 18-30 years who had mild COVID-19 (a few samples of this study predate the infection). Cell type and time point are not known. Each CDR3 is given with its conserved first and last residue. Fields, in order: V gene, J gene, CDR3 protein.

v_gene: TRBV29-1; j_gene: TRBJ2-2; CDR3aa: CSVDHQNTGELFF
v_gene: TRBV4-1; j_gene: TRBJ1-1; CDR3aa: CASSLRAPQDTEAFF
v_gene: TRBV9; j_gene: TRBJ1-2; CDR3aa: CASSFDRGANYGYTF
v_gene: TRBV12-3/TRBV12-4; j_gene: TRBJ1-5; CDR3aa: CASNRDRQPQHF
v_gene: TRBV6-5; j_gene: TRBJ2-5; CDR3aa: CASKGGLAKETQYF
v_gene: TRBV12-3/TRBV12-4; j_gene: TRBJ2-3; CDR3aa: CASSFRDTQYF
v_gene: TRBV5-6; j_gene: TRBJ2-7; CDR3aa: CASRRTGGRYEQYF
v_gene: TRBV29-1; j_gene: TRBJ1-1; CDR3aa: CSVLEVRGTEAFF
v_gene: TRBV5-1; j_gene: TRBJ1-2; CDR3aa: CASSLAQVDYGYTF
v_gene: TRBV12-3/TRBV12-4; j_gene: TRBJ2-5; CDR3aa: CASSLVLAGVETQYF
v_gene: TRBV7-2; j_gene: TRBJ1-4; CDR3aa: CASSWATNEKLFF
v_gene: TRBV18; j_gene: TRBJ2-5; CDR3aa: CASSQQSGSQETQYF
v_gene: TRBV20-1; j_gene: TRBJ1-1; CDR3aa: CSASEGAIPEAFF
v_gene: TRBV19; j_gene: TRBJ2-1; CDR3aa: CASSTSWNEQFF
v_gene: TRBV7-9; j_gene: TRBJ2-3; CDR3aa: CASSLQYAADTQYF
v_gene: TRBV4-3; j_gene: TRBJ2-1; CDR3aa: CASSEEVGTSKNEQFF